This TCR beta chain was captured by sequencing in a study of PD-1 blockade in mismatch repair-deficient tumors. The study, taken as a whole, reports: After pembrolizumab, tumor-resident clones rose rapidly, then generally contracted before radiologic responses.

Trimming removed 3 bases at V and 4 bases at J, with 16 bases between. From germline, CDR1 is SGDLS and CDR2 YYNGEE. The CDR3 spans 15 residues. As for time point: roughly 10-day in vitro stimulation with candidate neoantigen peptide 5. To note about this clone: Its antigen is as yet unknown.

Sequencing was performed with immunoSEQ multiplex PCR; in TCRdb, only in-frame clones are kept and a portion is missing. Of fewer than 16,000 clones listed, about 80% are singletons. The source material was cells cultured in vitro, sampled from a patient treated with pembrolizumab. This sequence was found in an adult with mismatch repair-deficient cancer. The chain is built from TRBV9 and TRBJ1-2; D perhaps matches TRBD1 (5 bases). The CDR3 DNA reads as TGTGCCAGCAGCGAGAGGGTTGGGGACGTCTATGGCTACACCTTC. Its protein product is CASSERVGDVYGYTF.